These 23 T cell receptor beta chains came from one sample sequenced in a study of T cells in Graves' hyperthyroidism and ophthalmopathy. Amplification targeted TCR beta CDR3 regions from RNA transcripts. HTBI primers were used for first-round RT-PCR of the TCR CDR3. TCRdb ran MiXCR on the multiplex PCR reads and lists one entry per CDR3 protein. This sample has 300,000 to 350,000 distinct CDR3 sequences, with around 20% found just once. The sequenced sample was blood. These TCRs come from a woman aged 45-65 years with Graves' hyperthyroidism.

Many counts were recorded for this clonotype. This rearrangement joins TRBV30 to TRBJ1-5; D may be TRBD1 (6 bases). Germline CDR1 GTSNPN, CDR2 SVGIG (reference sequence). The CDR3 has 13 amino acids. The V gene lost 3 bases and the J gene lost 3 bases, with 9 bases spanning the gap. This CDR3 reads CAWSRQVNQPQHF. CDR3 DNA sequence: TGTGCCTGGAGCCGACAGGTCAATCAGCCCCAGCATTTT.

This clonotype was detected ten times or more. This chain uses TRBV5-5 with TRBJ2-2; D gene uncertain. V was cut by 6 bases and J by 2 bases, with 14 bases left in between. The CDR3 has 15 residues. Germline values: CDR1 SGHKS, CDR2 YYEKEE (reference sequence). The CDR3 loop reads CASMAANSNTGELFF. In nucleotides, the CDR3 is TGTGCCAGCATGGCCGCCAATTCTAACACCGGGGAGCTGTTTTTT.

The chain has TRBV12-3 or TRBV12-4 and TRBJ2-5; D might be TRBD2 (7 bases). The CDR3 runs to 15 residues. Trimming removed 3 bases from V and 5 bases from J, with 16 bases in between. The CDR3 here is CASSLGGGATETQYF. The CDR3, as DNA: TGTGCCAGCAGTTTGGGAGGGGGGGCCACGGAGACCCAGTACTTC.

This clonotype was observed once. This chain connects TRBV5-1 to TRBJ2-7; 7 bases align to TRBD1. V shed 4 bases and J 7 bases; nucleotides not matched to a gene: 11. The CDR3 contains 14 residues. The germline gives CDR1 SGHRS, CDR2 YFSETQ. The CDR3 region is CASSLRQGPLEQYF. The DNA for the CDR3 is TGCGCCAGCAGCCTTAGACAGGGTCCCCTAGAGCAGTACTTC.

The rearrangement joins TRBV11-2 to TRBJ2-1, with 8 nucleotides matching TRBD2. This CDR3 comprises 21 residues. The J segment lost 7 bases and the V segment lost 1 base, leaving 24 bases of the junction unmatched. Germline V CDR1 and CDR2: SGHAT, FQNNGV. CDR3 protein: CASSLVAVFSGGRKGENEQFF. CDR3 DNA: TGTGCCAGCAGCTTAGTGGCTGTATTTAGCGGCGGGAGGAAGGGAGAAAATGAGCAGTTCTTC.

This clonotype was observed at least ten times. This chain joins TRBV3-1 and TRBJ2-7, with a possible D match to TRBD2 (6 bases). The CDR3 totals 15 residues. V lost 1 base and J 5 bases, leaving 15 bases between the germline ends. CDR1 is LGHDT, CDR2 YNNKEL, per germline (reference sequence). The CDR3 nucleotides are TGTGCCAGCAGCCAAGGCCCGGCAGGCGGGAACGAGCAGTACTTC. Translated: CASSQGPAGGNEQYF.

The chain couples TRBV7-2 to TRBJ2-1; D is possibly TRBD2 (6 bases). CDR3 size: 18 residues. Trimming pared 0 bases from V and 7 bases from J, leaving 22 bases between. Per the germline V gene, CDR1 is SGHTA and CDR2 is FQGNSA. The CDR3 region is CASSLAAGGSPRGNEQFF. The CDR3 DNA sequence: TGTGCCAGCAGCTTAGCGGCCGGGGGTAGCCCCCGTGGGAATGAGCAGTTCTTC.

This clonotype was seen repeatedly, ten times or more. The CDR3 DNA is TGTGCCACCAGTTCGCGGGACAGGGGAAAACTGTTTTTT. Its translation: CATSSRDRGKLFF. The chain uses TRBV24-1 and TRBJ1-4; TRBD1 aligns across 10 bases. Germline V CDR1 and CDR2: KGHDR, SFDVKD. The CDR3 runs 13 residues. The V and J ends lost 6 bases and 10 bases, in that order; junction bases with no gene match: 4.

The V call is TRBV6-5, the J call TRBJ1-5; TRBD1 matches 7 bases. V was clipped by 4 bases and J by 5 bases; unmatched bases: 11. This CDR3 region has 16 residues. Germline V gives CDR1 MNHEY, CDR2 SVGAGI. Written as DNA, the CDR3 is TGTGCCAGCAGTTGGCTTACAGGGGAGGAACATCAGCCCCAGCATTTT. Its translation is CASSWLTGEEHQPQHF.

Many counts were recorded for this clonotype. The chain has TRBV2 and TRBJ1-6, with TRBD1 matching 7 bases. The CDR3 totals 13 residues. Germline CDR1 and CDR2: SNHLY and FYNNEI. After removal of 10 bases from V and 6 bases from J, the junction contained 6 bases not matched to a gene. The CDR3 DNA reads TGTGCCACCGGGGGACAGCCTAATTCACCCCTCCACTTT. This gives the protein CATGGQPNSPLHF. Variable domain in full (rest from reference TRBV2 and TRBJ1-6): EPEVTQTPSHQVTQMGQEVILRCVPISNHLYFYWYRQILGQKVEFLVSFYNNEISEKSEIFDDQFSVERPDGSNFTLKIRSTKLEDSAMYFCATGGQPNSPLHFGNGTRLTVT.

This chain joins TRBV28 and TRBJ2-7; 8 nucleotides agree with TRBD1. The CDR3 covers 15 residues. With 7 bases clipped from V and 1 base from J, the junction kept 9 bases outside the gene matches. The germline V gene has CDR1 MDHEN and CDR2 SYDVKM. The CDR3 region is CASIAERQGSYEQYF. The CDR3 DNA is TGTGCCAGCATCGCCGAACGACAGGGGTCCTACGAGCAGTACTTC.

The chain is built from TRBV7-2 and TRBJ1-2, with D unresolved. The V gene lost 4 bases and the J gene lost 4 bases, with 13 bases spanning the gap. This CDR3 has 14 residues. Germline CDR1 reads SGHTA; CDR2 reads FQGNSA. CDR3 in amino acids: CASSSEVQLYGYTF. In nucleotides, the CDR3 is TGTGCCAGCAGCTCAGAGGTTCAGCTCTATGGCTACACCTTC.

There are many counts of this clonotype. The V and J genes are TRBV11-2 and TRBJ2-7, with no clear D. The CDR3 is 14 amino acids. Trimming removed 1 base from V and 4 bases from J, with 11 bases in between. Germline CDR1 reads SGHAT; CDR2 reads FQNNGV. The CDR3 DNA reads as TGTGCCAGCAGCTTAGGGTTGGCAGGTTACGAGCAGTACTTC. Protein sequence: CASSLGLAGYEQYF.

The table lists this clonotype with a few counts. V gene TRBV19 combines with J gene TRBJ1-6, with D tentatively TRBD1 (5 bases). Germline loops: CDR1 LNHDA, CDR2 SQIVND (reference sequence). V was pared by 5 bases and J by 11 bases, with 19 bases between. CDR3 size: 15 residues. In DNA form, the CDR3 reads TGTGCCAGTAGTTCCGGGACGGCCTTCTCGGCACCCCTCCACTTT. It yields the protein CASSSGTAFSAPLHF.

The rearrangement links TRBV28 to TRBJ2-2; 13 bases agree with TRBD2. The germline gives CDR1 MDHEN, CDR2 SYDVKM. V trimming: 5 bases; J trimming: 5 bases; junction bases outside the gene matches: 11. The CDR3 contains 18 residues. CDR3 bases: TGTGCCAGCAGTCCCCCCTACCAGGGACTAGCGGGGACCGGGGAGCTGTTTTTT. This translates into CASSPPYQGLAGTGELFF.

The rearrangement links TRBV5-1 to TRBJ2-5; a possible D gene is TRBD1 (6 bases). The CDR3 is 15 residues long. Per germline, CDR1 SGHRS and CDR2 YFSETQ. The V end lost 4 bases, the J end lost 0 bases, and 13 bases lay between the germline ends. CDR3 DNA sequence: TGCGCCAGCAGCATGGGGGCGGGTTACCAAGAGACCCAGTACTTC. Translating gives CASSMGAGYQETQYF.

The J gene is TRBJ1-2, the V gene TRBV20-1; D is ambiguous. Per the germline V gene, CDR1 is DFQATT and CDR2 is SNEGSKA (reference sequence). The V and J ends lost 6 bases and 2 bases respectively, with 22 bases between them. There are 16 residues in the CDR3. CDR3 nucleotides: TGCAGTGCAGATACATCCCCAGGTGGTGGAAACTATGGCTACACCTTC. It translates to CSADTSPGGGNYGYTF.

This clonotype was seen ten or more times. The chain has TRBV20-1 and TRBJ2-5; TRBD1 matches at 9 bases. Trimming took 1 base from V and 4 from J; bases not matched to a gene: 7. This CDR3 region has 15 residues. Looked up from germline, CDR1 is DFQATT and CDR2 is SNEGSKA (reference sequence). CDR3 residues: CSARARDRARETQYF. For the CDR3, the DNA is TGCAGTGCTAGAGCTAGGGACAGGGCGAGAGAGACCCAGTACTTC.

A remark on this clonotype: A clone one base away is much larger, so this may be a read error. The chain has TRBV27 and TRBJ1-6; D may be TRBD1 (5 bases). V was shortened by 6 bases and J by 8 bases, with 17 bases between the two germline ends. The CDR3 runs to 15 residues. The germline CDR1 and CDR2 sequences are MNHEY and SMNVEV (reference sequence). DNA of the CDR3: TGTGCCAGCAGACCATTCGACAGCGCCCATTCACCCCTCCACTTT. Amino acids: CASRPFDSAHSPLHF.

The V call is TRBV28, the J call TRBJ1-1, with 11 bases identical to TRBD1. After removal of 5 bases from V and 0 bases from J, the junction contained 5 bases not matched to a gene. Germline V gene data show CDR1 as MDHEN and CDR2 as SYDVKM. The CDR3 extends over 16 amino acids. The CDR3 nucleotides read TGTGCCAGCAGTACCCCGGGACAGGGGGTGAACACTGAAGCTTTCTTT. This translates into CASSTPGQGVNTEAFF.

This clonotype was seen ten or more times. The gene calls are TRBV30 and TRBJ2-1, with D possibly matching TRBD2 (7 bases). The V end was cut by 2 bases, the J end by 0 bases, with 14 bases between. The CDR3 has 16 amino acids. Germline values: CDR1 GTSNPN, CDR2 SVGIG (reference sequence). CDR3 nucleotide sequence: TGTGCCTGGAGTTCCCGGGGAGGGGGCTCCTACAATGAGCAGTTCTTC. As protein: CAWSSRGGGSYNEQFF.

The CDR3 DNA is TGTGCCAGCAGCCTCCTAGCCCGGGAGGGCCTAGGGAATGAGCAGTTCTTC. It yields the protein CASSLLAREGLGNEQFF. This chain connects TRBV7-3 to TRBJ2-1; 8 nucleotides agree with TRBD2. There are 17 residues in the CDR3. The V gene end was trimmed by 5 bases and the J gene end by 7 bases; junction bases not matched to a gene: 16. CDR1 SGHTA and CDR2 FQGTGA come from the germline V gene.

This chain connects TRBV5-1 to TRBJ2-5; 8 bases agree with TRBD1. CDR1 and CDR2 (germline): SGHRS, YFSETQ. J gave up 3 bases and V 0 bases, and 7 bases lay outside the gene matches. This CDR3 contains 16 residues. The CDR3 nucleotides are TGCGCCAGCAGCTTGGCCGGCAGGGGGCGGGAAGAGACCCAGTACTTC. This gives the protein CASSLAGRGREETQYF.